Below, 4 T cell receptor beta chains from the same sample are listed, as sequenced in a study of cytomegalovirus exposure and HLA in healthy donors. Amplification used 60 Vbeta primers and 13 Jbeta primers. Produced via immunoSEQ multiplex PCR; TCRdb's table is partial and in-frame only. The table includes about 200,000 clones, 79% detected once. The specimen sequenced was PBMCs. Receptors were obtained from a girl aged 10 to 17 in good health and CMV-seropositive.

The chain recombines TRBV2 with TRBJ1-1; the D gene is possibly TRBD1 (5 bases). CDR1 and CDR2 (germline): SNHLY, FYNNEI. Trimming shortened V by 1 base and J by 0 bases, and 9 bases separated the two germline ends. This CDR3 has 15 residues. CDR3 region: CASSEDAGLNTEAFF. The CDR3 region has the DNA TGTGCCAGCAGTGAAGATGCGGGGCTGAACACTGAAGCTTTCTTT.

The chain uses TRBV7-8 and TRBJ2-7; tentatively, D is TRBD1 (5 bases). This CDR3 is built from 14 residues. V lost 1 base, J lost 7 bases, and 14 bases lay in between. Germline CDR1 is SGHVS and CDR2 is FQNEAQ. The CDR3 here is CASSLVPVTGEQYF. DNA of the CDR3: TGTGCCAGCAGCTTAGTGCCGGTAACAGGAGAGCAGTACTTC.

The V call is TRBV10-3, the J call TRBJ1-1; TRBD1 matches 9 bases. This CDR3 has 15 residues. Trimming at V came to 0 bases and at J to 1 base, leaving 0 bases not matched to a gene. Germline V gene lookup returns CDR1 ENHRY and CDR2 SYGVKD. As DNA, the CDR3 is TGTGCCATCAGTGAGTCGGGACAGGGGAACACTGAAGCTTTCTTT. Amino acids: CAISESGQGNTEAFF.

The chain joins TRBV4-1 to TRBJ1-1; possibly TRBD1 for D (6 bases). CDR1 MGHRA and CDR2 YSYEKL come from the germline V gene. This CDR3 contains 13 residues. Trimming took 9 bases from V and 2 from J, leaving 13 bases between them. The CDR3 region has the DNA TGCGCCAGTACCGGGACATTAAACACTGAAGCTTTCTTT. Translating it yields CASTGTLNTEAFF.